Shown below are 15 T cell receptor beta chains from a single sample sequenced in a study of blood T cell repertoires in COVID-19. TCRdb keeps only in-frame clones here, not all; method: immunoSEQ multiplex PCR. Found here are some 160,000 clones, roughly 90% of them singletons; the top ten hold approximately 3%. The specimen was peripheral blood. The receptors here all came from a man between 60 and 75 years old with acute or convalescent COVID-19.

The gene calls are TRBV6-2 or TRBV6-3 and TRBJ1-1; D gene uncertain. The CDR3 is 15 residues long. The ends were cut back, 2 bases at V and 0 bases at J, with 10 bases in the middle. Germline V gives CDR1 MNHEY, CDR2 SVGEGT. CDR3 in DNA: TGTGCCAGCAGTTACCCCGTCCGTTTGAACACTGAAGCTTTCTTT. Translated, it gives CASSYPVRLNTEAFF.

This clone was counted a few times. The genes are TRBV18 and TRBJ2-1; D is possibly TRBD1 (5 bases). The CDR3 spans 15 residues. CDR1 and CDR2 (germline): KGHSH, LQKENI. The V end was cut by 3 bases, the J end by 10 bases, with 19 bases between. The CDR3: CASSPLTVLGAEQFF. CDR3 DNA: TGTGCCAGCTCACCGCTGACAGTTCTAGGGGCCGAGCAGTTCTTC.

V and J are TRBV11-1 and TRBJ2-5; 8 bases fit TRBD1. CDR3 length equals 15 residues. V lost 1 base to trimming and J lost 5 bases; unmatched junction nucleotides: 6. Germline values: CDR1 SGHAT, CDR2 FQDESV (reference sequence). The CDR3 DNA reads as TGTGCCAGCAGCTTAGGGACCAGGGGGCCTGAGACCCAGTACTTC. It translates to CASSLGTRGPETQYF.

This chain connects TRBV18 to TRBJ1-2; maybe TRBD1 (5 bases). There are 14 residues in the CDR3. CDR1 and CDR2 (germline): KGHSH, LQKENI. Trimming cost V 6 bases and J 4 bases, with 15 bases left between them. In nucleotides, the CDR3 is TGTGCCAGCTCTGAACTTCAGGGATCCTATGGCTACACCTTC. Protein: CASSELQGSYGYTF.

V and J are TRBV30 and TRBJ1-4; D possibly corresponds to TRBD1 (5 bases). This CDR3 is built from 14 residues. CDR1 and CDR2 from the germline V gene are GTSNPN and SVGIG (reference sequence). Trimming pared 0 bases from V and 7 bases from J, leaving 12 bases between. The CDR3: CAWSVWQGSEKLFF. DNA for the CDR3: TGTGCCTGGAGTGTATGGCAGGGTAGTGAAAAACTGTTTTTT.

J is TRBJ2-1 and V is TRBV19; 12 bases fit TRBD2. The V and J ends lost 9 bases and 10 bases, in that order; junction bases with no gene match: 1. The CDR3 is 11 amino acids. Germline-derived CDR1 and CDR2 are LNHDA and SQIVND (reference sequence). CDR3 sequence (DNA): TGTGCCAGCGGACTAGCGGGGGAGCAGTTCTTC. Residues: CASGLAGEQFF. Full variable domain (remainder filled in from reference TRBV19 and TRBJ2-1): DGGITQSPKYLFRKEGQNVTLSCEQNLNHDAMYWYRQDPGQGLRLIYYSQIVNDFQKGDIAEGYSVSREKKESFPLTVTSAQKNPTAFYLCASGLAGEQFFGPGTRLTVL.

The chain carries TRBV18 and TRBJ1-6; 8 bases are a match to TRBD1. The CDR3 length is 15 residues. Trimming at V came to 3 bases and at J to 10 bases, leaving 8 bases not matched to a gene. Per germline, CDR1 KGHSH and CDR2 LQKENI. This CDR3 is CASSPYQGARSPLHF. DNA for the CDR3: TGTGCCAGCTCACCGTACCAGGGGGCGCGATCACCCCTCCACTTT.

This clone was counted a single time. Written as DNA, the CDR3 is TGTGCCAGCTCACCACCAGGGGGACTACTATACAATGAGCAGTTCTTC. Translated, it gives CASSPPGGLLYNEQFF. The chain carries TRBV18 and TRBJ2-1, with a weak D call TRBD2 (7 bases). Germline-derived CDR1 and CDR2 are KGHSH and LQKENI. This CDR3 is built from 16 residues. V lost 0 bases to trimming and J lost 4 bases, with 13 bases between them.

This chain connects TRBV7-3 to TRBJ2-7; 7 positions agree with TRBD1. The CDR3 has 14 residues. Germline V gene lookup returns CDR1 SGHTA and CDR2 FQGTGA. The V segment lost 5 bases and the J segment 5 bases; nucleotides outside the gene matches: 9. CDR3 DNA: TGTGCCAGCAGCCTGACAGGGCCGGTCGACGAGCAGTACTTC. The encoded protein is CASSLTGPVDEQYF.

CDR3 sequence: CASSPYGGSYNEQFF. In DNA form, the CDR3 reads TGCGCCAGCAGCCCGTACGGGGGTTCCTACAATGAGCAGTTCTTC. The chain is built from TRBV5-1 and TRBJ2-1; perhaps TRBD2 as D (6 bases). This CDR3 spans 15 amino acids. Germline-derived CDR1 and CDR2 are SGHRS and YFSETQ. V lost 4 bases and J 1 base, leaving 12 bases between the germline ends.

The gene calls are TRBV5-1 and TRBJ1-1; D remains ambiguous. The V end was cut by 4 bases, the J end by 1 base, with 11 bases between. Germline V CDR1 and CDR2: SGHRS, YFSETQ. The CDR3 covers 14 residues. The CDR3 region has the DNA TGCGCCAGCAGCGGGGAGGGAGCGAACACTGAAGCTTTCTTT. Translation: CASSGEGANTEAFF.

The chain has TRBV6-5 and TRBJ1-2, with 8 nucleotides matching TRBD1. The trim removed 7 bases at V and 7 bases at J, leaving 8 bases unmatched. The germline V gene encodes CDR1 MNHEY and CDR2 SVGAGI. The CDR3 consists of 13 residues. The CDR3 nucleotides read TGTGCCAGCACCGACGGACAGGGAGGTGGCTACACCTTC. Amino acids: CASTDGQGGGYTF.

This chain links TRBV4-1 with TRBJ1-6, with TRBD1 matching 7 bases. Germline V gene sequence: CDR1 MGHRA, CDR2 YSYEKL. The CDR3 sequence is 15 residues long. Trimming removed 4 bases from V and 7 bases from J; junction bases left unmatched: 7. The CDR3 nucleotides are TGCGCCAGCAGCCTGGGGACAGCTCCCAATTCACCCCTCCACTTT. Translation gives CASSLGTAPNSPLHF.

The CDR3 protein is CASSPRQGSNEKLFF. The CDR3 bases are TGTGCCAGCTCACCTCGACAGGGATCAAATGAAAAACTGTTTTTT. The rearrangement links TRBV18 to TRBJ1-4, with 7 bases fitting TRBD1. Germline CDR1 and CDR2: KGHSH and LQKENI. Losses at the gene ends were 3 bases for V and 5 bases for J; bases not matched to a gene: 6. This CDR3 is built from 15 residues.

This rearrangement joins TRBV2 to TRBJ1-2, with 9 bases fitting TRBD1. V lost 6 bases and J lost 6; bases outside the gene matches: 5. This CDR3 is built from 13 residues. CDR1 SNHLY and CDR2 FYNNEI come from the germline V gene. In DNA, the CDR3 is TGTGCCAGCAGGGAACAGGGGGCACATGGCTACACCTTC. It yields the protein CASREQGAHGYTF.